A selection of T cell receptor beta chains follows, all from one sample in a study of persistence of HIV-infected CD4 T cells. Their cognate antigens are unknown. The assay was immunoSEQ multiplex PCR, and TCRdb's table has in-frame clones only and misses some. The sample records 40,000 to 45,000 clones, about nine tenths being singletons. The input for sequencing was CD4+ T cells sorted from PBMCs after roughly 18-hour stimulation, taken from a patient who received antiretroviral therapy. The receptors were gathered from an adult man with HIV who was CMV-seropositive. Both conserved end residues are part of each CDR3. The order of the fields is D gene, V gene, J gene, CDR3 protein, CDR3 DNA. D genes are given only for firm matches.

>NA|TRBV11-2|TRBJ1-2
CASSLVAVHYGYTF
TGTGCCAGCAGCTTAGTAGCGGTACACTATGGCTACACCTTC
>TRBD1|TRBV5-1|TRBJ2-4
CASSFGTGTKTAKNIQYF
TGCGCCAGCAGCTTTGGGACAGGGACCAAGACAGCCAAAAACATTCAGTACTTC
>TRBD2|TRBV3-1/TRBV3-2|TRBJ2-1
CASSPLAGYEQFF
TGTGCCAGCAGCCCCTTAGCGGGCTATGAGCAGTTCTTC
>TRBD1|TRBV29-1|TRBJ2-3
CSVEDRDRYTDTQYF
TGCAGCGTTGAAGATAGGGACAGATACACAGATACGCAGTATTTT
>NA|TRBV28|TRBJ2-2
CATTKSNTGELFF
TGTGCCACCACAAAGTCGAACACCGGGGAGCTGTTTTTT
>NA|TRBV3-1/TRBV3-2|TRBJ2-1
CASSPIPSSYNEQFF
TGTGCCAGCAGCCCAATACCGAGCTCCTACAATGAGCAGTTCTTC
>TRBD1|TRBV28|TRBJ1-3
CASSTSGQGGPSSGNTIYF
TGTGCCAGCAGTACCTCTGGACAGGGGGGACCAAGCTCTGGAAACACCATATATTTT
>TRBD2|TRBV9|TRBJ2-7
CASSVGDGGASGAYEQYF
TGTGCCAGCAGCGTAGGTGACGGGGGGGCTAGCGGTGCCTACGAGCAGTACTTC
>TRBD1|TRBV3-1/TRBV3-2|TRBJ1-2
CASSQSQGQIRGYTF
TGTGCCAGCAGCCAATCCCAGGGACAGATTCGGGGCTACACCTTC
>NA|TRBV7-9|TRBJ1-2
CASSLAGYGYTF
TGTGCCAGCAGCTTAGCTGGCTATGGCTACACCTTC
>NA|TRBV5-4|TRBJ2-1
CASSLSHRRSYNEQFF
TGTGCCAGCAGCTTGAGTCATCGGAGATCCTACAATGAGCAGTTCTTC
>NA|TRBV19|TRBJ2-1
CASKKQGFDEQFF
TGTGCCAGTAAGAAACAGGGTTTCGATGAGCAGTTCTTC